The rows below give T cell receptor beta chains drawn from one sample of a study of T cells in Graves' hyperthyroidism and ophthalmopathy. TCRdb redid the calling of the multiplex PCR reads with MiXCR, one entry per CDR3 protein. The table shows fewer than 550,000 distinct CDR3 sequences, with around 16% occurring only once. Sequenced input: blood. These receptors all stem from a woman between 18 and 30 years old with Graves' hyperthyroidism. Each CDR3 is given with its conserved first and last residue. A D gene is named only where the DNA matches it firmly. Some rows have no size entry. The others give once, few or many, or a class for an expanded clone.

V gene	D gene	clone size	J gene	CDR3 protein	CDR3 DNA
TRBV3-1	NA	NA	TRBJ2-2	CASSRDLSTGELFF	TGTGCCAGCAGCCGGGACCTGAGCACCGGGGAGCTGTTTTTT
TRBV7-9	NA	NA	TRBJ2-2	CASKVQSRELFF	TGTGCCAGCAAAGTGCAGTCCCGGGAGCTGTTTTTT
TRBV6-9	TRBD1	NA	TRBJ1-6	CASSSRQGASSYNSPLHF	TGTGCCAGCAGTTCAAGACAGGGGGCTAGCTCCTATAATTCACCCCTCCACTTT
TRBV18	NA	once	TRBJ1-5	CASSRSGWYQPQHF	TGTGCCAGCTCACGGTCAGGGTGGTATCAGCCCCAGCATTTT
TRBV10-3	TRBD1	NA	TRBJ2-3	CAIRAGTGTDTQYF	TGTGCCATCAGGGCCGGGACAGGCACAGATACGCAGTATTTT
TRBV4-1	NA	NA	TRBJ1-1	CASSQVVGNTEAFF	TGCGCCAGCAGCCAAGTAGTCGGGAACACTGAAGCTTTCTTT
TRBV6-5	NA	many	TRBJ1-5	CASSYARNQPQHF	TGTGCCAGCAGTTACGCCAGGAATCAGCCCCAGCATTTT
TRBV7-9	NA	many	TRBJ2-5	CASSLTPARQETQYF	TGTGCCAGCAGCTTAACCCCGGCCAGGCAAGAGACCCAGTACTTC
TRBV6-2/TRBV6-3	NA	many	TRBJ1-5	CASRWRLSNQPQHF	TGTGCCAGCCGGTGGCGGCTTAGCAATCAGCCCCAGCATTTT
TRBV20-1	NA	many	TRBJ2-1	CSAREGRNLYNEQFF	TGCAGTGCTAGGGAAGGCCGGAATCTCTACAATGAGCAGTTCTTC
TRBV20-1	NA	few	TRBJ1-5	CSAREPFSGVGQPQHF	TGCAGTGCTAGAGAGCCCTTTTCTGGGGTGGGTCAGCCCCAGCATTTT
TRBV28	TRBD2	many	TRBJ2-1	CASSLFASGWDEQFF	TGTGCCAGCAGTTTATTCGCTAGCGGGTGGGATGAGCAGTTCTTC
TRBV2	NA	many	TRBJ1-4	CASSETAPGEKLFF	TGTGCCAGCAGTGAAACGGCTCCCGGTGAAAAACTGTTTTTT
TRBV6-2/TRBV6-3	NA	many	TRBJ1-3	CASSYRGSGNTIYF	TGTGCCAGCAGCTATCGAGGGTCTGGAAACACCATATATTTT
TRBV11-2	NA	few	TRBJ2-2	CASSSFKGQSAGELFF	TGTGCCAGCAGCTCATTTAAAGGACAGTCGGCCGGGGAGCTGTTTTTT
TRBV19	NA	NA	TRBJ1-2	CASSIDRPDLWNYGYTF	TGTGCCAGTAGTATAGATCGCCCCGACCTTTGGAACTATGGCTACACCTTC
TRBV20-1	TRBD1	many	TRBJ2-7	CSARPFPGQGASSYEQYF	TGCAGTGCTAGACCATTCCCGGGACAGGGGGCATCTTCCTACGAGCAGTACTTC
TRBV7-9	NA	few	TRBJ1-6	CASSFKSWSVSPLHF	TGTGCCAGCAGCTTTAAATCATGGAGCGTTTCACCCCTCCACTTT
TRBV7-9	NA	many	TRBJ1-6	CASSLGDHNSPLHF	TGTGCCAGCAGCTTAGGGGACCATAATTCACCCCTCCACTTT
TRBV27	NA	few	TRBJ2-7	CASSLSPPPTPPEQYF	TGTGCCAGCAGTTTATCGCCCCCCCCCACCCCCCCCGAGCAGTACTTC
TRBV20-1	NA	few	TRBJ1-3	CSARRPGEGNTIYF	TGCAGTGCTAGAAGGCCAGGGGAAGGAAACACCATATATTTT
TRBV4-2	NA	NA	TRBJ2-3	CASSPDWSTSTDTQYF	TGTGCCAGCAGCCCCGATTGGTCTACCAGCACAGATACGCAGTATTTT
TRBV27	NA	many	TRBJ2-1	CASTLRRGAHNEQFF	TGTGCCAGCACCTTGCGGAGGGGGGCCCACAATGAGCAGTTCTTC
TRBV24-1	TRBD1	NA	TRBJ1-5	CATSEKSGGVPQPQHF	TGTGCCACCAGTGAGAAATCAGGGGGGGTCCCTCAGCCCCAGCATTTT
TRBV19	NA	NA	TRBJ2-5	CASRRVLSETQYF	TGTGCCAGTAGGAGGGTTCTTAGCGAGACCCAGTACTTC
TRBV6-5	NA	many	TRBJ2-7	CASSYGDEQYF	TGTGCCAGCAGTTACGGCGACGAGCAGTACTTC
TRBV19	TRBD1	few	TRBJ2-2	CASSIVHRGIPGELFF	TGTGCCAGTAGTATAGTCCACAGGGGTATCCCCGGGGAGCTGTTTTTT
TRBV11-3	TRBD2	many	TRBJ2-2	CASRAGETGELFF	TGTGCCAGCAGGGCGGGAGAAACCGGGGAGCTGTTTTTT
TRBV19	NA	NA	TRBJ2-1	CASILRPGPLNEQFF	TGTGCCAGTATTCTACGCCCGGGACCCCTCAATGAGCAGTTCTTC
TRBV19	NA	NA	TRBJ1-1	CASRAAGVTENTEAFF	TGTGCCAGTAGGGCCGCGGGGGTAACGGAGAACACTGAAGCTTTCTTT
TRBV20-1	TRBD2	many	TRBJ2-3	CSPGTSGVDTQYF	TGCAGTCCCGGGACTAGCGGCGTAGATACGCAGTATTTT
TRBV10-2	NA	NA	TRBJ1-1	CASSPWGRSNTEAFF	TGCGCCAGCAGTCCCTGGGGGCGGTCGAACACTGAAGCTTTCTTT
TRBV3-1	NA	NA	TRBJ2-7	CANSHSPYEQYF	TGTGCCAACAGCCATAGTCCCTACGAGCAGTACTTC
TRBV7-9	NA	few	TRBJ2-7	CASSSRGASYEQYF	TGTGCCAGCAGCTCTCGAGGGGCCTCCTACGAGCAGTACTTC
TRBV7-3	TRBD2	many	TRBJ2-5	CASNKGLAGGNAETQYF	TGTGCCAGCAACAAGGGACTAGCGGGGGGTAACGCGGAGACCCAGTACTTC
TRBV28	TRBD2	many	TRBJ2-7	CASQSGTLLQEQYF	TGTGCCAGCCAAAGCGGGACCCTCCTTCAGGAGCAGTACTTC
TRBV7-9	NA	NA	TRBJ2-2	CASSSSTGSGELFF	TGTGCCAGCAGCTCCTCCACAGGGTCCGGGGAGCTGTTTTTT
TRBV7-9	NA	NA	TRBJ1-1	CATKASGVKTEAFF	TGTGCCACCAAAGCAAGCGGGGTGAAGACTGAAGCTTTCTTT
TRBV12-3/TRBV12-4	TRBD1	many	TRBJ2-7	CASSFGTGGAYEQYF	TGTGCCAGCAGTTTCGGGACAGGGGGAGCCTACGAGCAGTACTTC
TRBV24-1	NA	many	TRBJ2-7	CATSDPTDEQYF	TGTGCCACCAGTGATCCCACAGACGAGCAGTACTTC
TRBV6-1	TRBD1	few	TRBJ1-2	CASSLAGTGFGYTF	TGTGCCAGCAGCTTGGCCGGGACAGGGTTTGGCTACACCTTC
TRBV19	TRBD2	few	TRBJ2-3	CASSTRAAGGDTQYF	TGTGCCAGTAGTACCCGAGCAGCGGGAGGAGATACGCAGTATTTT
TRBV6-6	NA	many	TRBJ2-2	CASSYPAGTNTGELFF	TGTGCCAGCAGTTACCCGGCAGGCACGAACACCGGGGAGCTGTTTTTT
TRBV6-1	NA	few	TRBJ1-2	CASSRMGRGDGYTF	TGTGCCAGCAGTCGAATGGGACGGGGTGATGGCTACACCTTC